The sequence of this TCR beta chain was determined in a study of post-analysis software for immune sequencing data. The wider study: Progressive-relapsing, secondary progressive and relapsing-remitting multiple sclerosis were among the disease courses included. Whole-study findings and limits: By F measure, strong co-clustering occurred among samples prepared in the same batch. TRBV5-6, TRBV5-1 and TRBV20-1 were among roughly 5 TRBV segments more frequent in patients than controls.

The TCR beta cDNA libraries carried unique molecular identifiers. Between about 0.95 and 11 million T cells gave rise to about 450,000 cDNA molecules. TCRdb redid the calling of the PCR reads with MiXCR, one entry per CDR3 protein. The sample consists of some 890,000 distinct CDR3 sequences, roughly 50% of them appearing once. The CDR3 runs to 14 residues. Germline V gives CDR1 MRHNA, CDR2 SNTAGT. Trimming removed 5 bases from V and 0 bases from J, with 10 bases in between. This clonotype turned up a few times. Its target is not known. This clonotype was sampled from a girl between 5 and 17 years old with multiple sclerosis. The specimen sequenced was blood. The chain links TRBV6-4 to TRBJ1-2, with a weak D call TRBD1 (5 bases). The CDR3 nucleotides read TGTGCCAGCAGTCCCGGGACTACTAACTATGGCTACACCTTC. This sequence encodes CASSPGTTNYGYTF.